This TCR beta chain was identified during a study of beta chain features in type 1 diabetes. General observations from the study: Fewer insertions but more deletions were seen at VDJ junctions in type 1 diabetes patients. A cDNA-based sequencing approach could over-represent cells with high TCR expression. For Type 1 diabetes patients, all four CD4+ subsets carried TCRB CDR3s that were moderately but significantly shorter.

CDR3 length: 14 residues. Germline V gene data show CDR1 as SNHLY and CDR2 as FYNNEI. V gave up 3 bases and J gave up 2 bases, with 8 bases separating them. Every bit of the isolated RNA underwent reverse transcription, so sequencing read expressed TCRB transcripts. Here immunoSEQ multiplex PCR was the method, and the copy in TCRdb shows in-frame clones only, minus some. The sample has more than 300,000 clones; roughly 9.8% are singletons. Comments on this clone: Its matching antigen is unknown.

Sequencing was carried out using central memory CD4+ T cells from blood. V and J are TRBV2 and TRBJ2-1; D remains unclear. This TCR came from a man between 25 and 39 years old with type 1 diabetes. CDR3 region: CASSDDGTYNEQFF. The CDR3 DNA sequence: TGTGCCAGCAGTGACGACGGAACCTACAATGAGCAGTTCTTC.